This TCR beta chain was recovered during a study of cytomegalovirus exposure and HLA in healthy donors (dated by TCRdb to the late 2010s). About the full investigation: An earlier analysis of about 560 of the donors reported 276 Gb of sequence data and approximately 120 million unique TCR beta sequences obtained from 180 million or so T cells. An earlier analysis of several hundred of the donors applied high-throughput TCR beta sequencing to assess whether each TCR beta V gene segment acted as functional or pseudogenic. Besides the first cohort of hundreds of subjects, a separate validation cohort made up of 120 different subjects was used. HLA typing included class I and class II loci at four-digit resolution. Among 398 genotyped donors of the cohort, an average of 235,054 unique TCR beta nucleotide sequences were sequenced per donor, about a sixth of them non-productive. In a later genetic analysis, genome-wide SNP genotypes for about three fifths of the roughly 670 donors were used, and that subset was treated as a discovery cohort. A later analysis re-examined previously published TCR beta repertoires from about 700 donors and added high-resolution HLA genotyping to investigate patterns of TCR occurrence. Of the roughly 410 genotyped donors, 81% were placed in the genetic ancestry cluster associated with self-reported Caucasian donors. All discovery cohort repertoires had been generated using a single sequencing platform. High-throughput TCR immunosequencing, statistical association of individual TCRs with disease status, and machine learning were combined to predict cytomegalovirus infection status. Several DR-DQ haplotypes were handled as single units for association and clustering because linkage in the cohort was strong. The T cell repertoires of some 670 subjects were profiled by immunosequencing and related to cytomegalovirus serostatus. Donor age, sex, ethnicity and CMV serostatus were compiled alongside the repertoire data. Rather than drawing on any new phenotypic data, the later analysis identified candidate immune exposures from TCR beta sequences and the way those sequences occurred across donors. Typing coverage differed by locus: A, B, C, DRB1 and DQB1 were typed in about 629-640 donors, DQA1 in about 500, DPA1 in nearly 610, and DPB1 in just under 490. The aim of the study was to test whether cataloging public T cell receptors could identify signatures of past pathogen exposure. An early release covering roughly 580 HLA-typed donors comprised about 300 gigabases of sequencing data and about 90 million unique TCR sequences. What the authors observed across the whole study: The cohort was sequenced for TCR beta chains only, and without alpha or paired-chain data the features that could be detected were limited. A further reported finding was that TCR beta sequences accurately predicted the HLA-A and HLA-B alleles for most subjects in the first cohort. The earlier analysis of some 540 of the donors excluded some 16 rarely observed V segments, including chromosome 9 orphons, because counts were too low. Immune exposure information for the cohort was limited to CMV serostatus. Correlated functional status among segregating V segments might reflect linkage disequilibrium, but an unknown experimental factor could not be ruled out. A cluster of highly shared sequence variants was judged likely to represent a technical artifact of the sequencing pipeline. According to a later genetic analysis, donors in an Asian-associated ancestry cluster had fewer N-insertions in productive TCRs than the approximately 670-donor mean. In both the original and validation cohorts, the classifier was reported to diagnose cytomegalovirus status with high specificity and sensitivity. Most TCR sequences were observed very rarely across donors, whereas some public TCRs were present in many individuals. According to the authors, the approach could potentially be generalized to other disease states and immunological phenotypes. Strong co-occurrence of HLA alleles, especially DR and DQ, made assigning TCR associations to individual alleles difficult. A later analysis found that TCR association rates varied across HLA loci, with DRB1 alleles showing the most associated TCRs and HLA-C alleles the fewest. The study gave a list of 150 to 200 TCR beta chains associated with cytomegalovirus. Because HLA typing was unavailable for some donors at each locus, only the typed subset was used in association tests. A later analysis associated about 17,000 TCR beta sequences with specific HLA alleles at a false discovery rate of 0.05. In an earlier analysis of about 540 of the donors, most TCR beta V segments were observed in productive rearrangements about 90% or about 30% of the time, broadly matching IMGT annotations. Roughly uniform sequencing depth across donors was assumed in presence/absence analyses, although this assumption may not hold. The 87-base-pair reads could not distinguish some IMGT-functional V segments, including TRBV6-2 and TRBV6-3, so those segments were excluded. In a later genetic analysis, a missense DCLRE1C variant was associated with V-gene and J-gene trimming of TCR beta chains, and the association was replicated in an independent cohort. In a later analysis, HLA-associated TCR beta chains showed more clonal expansion and lower generation probabilities than non-associated chains that were equally common. Three of the identified cytomegalovirus-associated TCR beta chains were confirmed in vitro to be specific for cytomegalovirus antigens. Several of the top co-occurrence clusters appeared to be linked to parvovirus B19, influenza, CMV and Epstein-Barr virus, according to a later analysis. According to a later analysis, most CMV-associated TCR beta chains appeared to be HLA-restricted, and the HLA associations seemed to be driven largely by CMV exposure.

In total, roughly 710 healthy bone marrow donors made up the cohort. At the time of sampling, every cohort member was nominally healthy, though immune exposures that went unrecorded were likely present. The donor tested CMV seropositive and was one of the 289 seropositive cohort members. Every donor gave a peripheral blood sample, and the peripheral blood mononuclear cells from that sample were used for TCR beta sequencing. Genomic DNA was extracted from the blood cell samples with the Qiagen DNeasy Blood Extraction Kit. Sequences MDHEN (CDR1) and SYDVKM (CDR2) are obtained from the germline V gene. The CDR3 has 13 amino acids, counting the end cysteine and phenylalanine. The kept DNA is CDR3 alone, 39 bases in frame from the first base. The trim is 6 bases for V and 3 bases for J, with a gap of 11 bases between the germline ends. Library preparation was by the immunoSEQ multiplex PCR assay. For the multiplex PCR, a mixture combining 60 forward primers for TCR Vbeta segments and 13 reverse primers for TCR Jbeta segments was used. Amplification of the CDR3 region of rearranged TCR beta genes was performed with a multiplex PCR assay on genomic DNA. The amplified TCR beta libraries were sequenced on the Illumina HiSeq System as 87-base-pair reads. The authors' analysis ran thus. A later analysis counted about 80 million unique TCR beta chains across the 640 or so repertoires, and 10 million to 12 million of these chains were shared by at least two donors. A nearest-neighbor algorithm error-corrected the raw reads and collapsed the reads into unique sequences, merging closely related sequences to remove PCR and sequencing errors. CDR3 sequences were aligned to IMGT reference sequences to assign V, D and J gene segments. Each retained sequence needed at least a six-nucleotide match to both a V gene segment and a J gene segment. Rearrangements were called productive when the CDR3 lacked stop codons and stayed in frame with V and J; all others were non-productive. CDR3 was defined according to IMGT convention as the region running from the second conserved V-encoded cysteine to the conserved J-encoded phenylalanine. In an earlier analysis of roughly 580 of the donors, sequences lacking an unambiguous match to a single V gene segment were excluded. In an earlier analysis of some 590 of the donors, a V segment was called functional when productive rearrangements were above 56.7%, and segregating when the standard deviation between donors exceeded 5%. A statistical classification framework was built to diagnose cytomegalovirus status from the catalog of TCR beta chain sequences. In a later analysis, TCR nucleotide sequences were compared against IMGT/GENE-DB human TR gene sequences so that V and J genes could be assigned. The TCRdist pipeline was used in a later analysis to assign CDR3 sequences and most-parsimonious VDJ recombination scenarios. In a later analysis, every TCR beta chain was defined by the combination of its CDR3 amino acid sequence and its V-gene family, and reads without a unique V-gene family were dropped. A later analysis removed 592 highly shared, low-generation-probability nucleotide sequences to deal with suspected cross-contamination and a sequencing artifact. For each public chain, a later analysis derived a clonal expansion index from normalized ranks of inferred template counts within each repertoire. In a later analysis, generation probabilities were computed using a VDJ recombination model fitted to out-of-frame rearrangements, and the results were checked against IGoR. A later analysis scored TCR-TCR, TCR-HLA and TCR-CMV co-occurrence with hypergeometric tests, applying a repertoire-size bias correction to TCR pairs. A later analysis estimated false discovery rates by permuting HLA or CMV assignments 20 times. A later analysis grouped co-occurring TCRs with DBSCAN, adding TCRdist sequence similarity when clustering within HLA-allele-positive subsets. Repertoires with fewer than 30,000 or more than 120,000 public chains, plus five repertoires with anomalous nucleotide sharing, were excluded from co-occurrence clustering. This immuneACCESS table, as held by TCRdb, lists in-frame sequences with V and J called but not all clones. Of the missing ones, under half trace to an unresolved V gene in checked studies; the others have no known cause. Clone size and V and J calls were adopted from that table, with D and trimming inferred from the DNA. Counted in this sample were 95,000 to 150,000 clones; about four fifths of them appeared once. Clones ranked in the top ten supply 9% to 9.5% of the sample.

Worth noting for this clone: No antigen is known for it. One base away there is no much larger clone; base qualities are not given.

The sequencing input was PBMCs. The receptor chain draws on TRBV28 and TRBJ1-2; the D gene remains uncertain. The sequence was obtained from a woman between 50 and 59 years old in good health and CMV-seropositive. The CDR3 region reads CASSSGDDYGYTF. The bases read TGTGCCAGCAGCTCAGGTGATGACTATGGCTACACCTTC.